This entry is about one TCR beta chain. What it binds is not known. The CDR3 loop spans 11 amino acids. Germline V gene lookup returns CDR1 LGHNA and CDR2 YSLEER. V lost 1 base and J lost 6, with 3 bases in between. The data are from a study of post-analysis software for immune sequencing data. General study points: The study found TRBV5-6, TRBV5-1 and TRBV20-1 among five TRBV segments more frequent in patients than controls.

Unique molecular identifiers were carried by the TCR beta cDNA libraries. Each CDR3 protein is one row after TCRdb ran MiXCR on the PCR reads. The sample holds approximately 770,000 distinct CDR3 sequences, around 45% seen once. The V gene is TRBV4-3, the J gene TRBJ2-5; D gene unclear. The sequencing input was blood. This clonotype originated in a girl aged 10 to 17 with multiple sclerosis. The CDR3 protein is CASSQGQTQYF. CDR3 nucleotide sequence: TGCGCCAGCAGCCAAGGCCAGACCCAGTACTTC.